The table lists the clone carrying this TCR beta chain with a count of one. As yet, its antigen is unknown. The sample comes from a study of cytomegalovirus exposure and HLA in healthy donors. The PCR employed 60 Vbeta primers together with 13 Jbeta primers. Produced via immunoSEQ multiplex PCR; TCRdb's table is partial and in-frame only. Here the sample spans fewer than 150,000 clones, over 70% being singletons. Study-wide findings and caveats: When presence/absence was analysed, sequencing depth was taken to be roughly uniform across donors.

The CDR3 loop spans 13 amino acids. V was pared by 1 base and J by 7 bases, with 10 bases between. Looked up from germline, CDR1 is SGHVS and CDR2 is FQNEAQ. The material sequenced was PBMCs. The TCR comes from a man aged 35-49 years in good health and CMV-seronegative. This sequence joins TRBV7-8 and TRBJ1-2; D may be TRBD1 (5 bases). CDR3 nucleotides: TGTGCCAGCAGCTTAGACGGGGGTTCTGGCTACACCTTC. Translated, it gives CASSLDGGSGYTF.